Listed below are T cell receptor beta chains from one sample, sequenced in a study of OX40 agonist ivuxolimab in advanced cancers. The assay was immunoSEQ multiplex PCR, and TCRdb's table has in-frame clones only and misses some. The sample carries about 46,000 clones, around 87% recorded once. The material sequenced was CD4+ or CD8+ T cells sorted from blood, taken in a trial of the OX40 agonist ivuxolimab. The receptor set was obtained from an adult with an advanced solid tumor such as melanoma, head and neck, liver or kidney cancer. CDR3s leave out the opening cysteine and the closing phenylalanine or tryptophan.

j_call v_call cdr3_aa
TRBJ1-2 TRBV5-1 ASSLQATYGYT
TRBJ2-1 TRBV29-1 SVARPRETSGGLHLNNEQF
TRBJ2-1 TRBV2 ASRSEGAREQF
TRBJ1-2 TRBV15 ATSPRRGKDGYT
TRBJ1-5 TRBV27 ASSWFGGNQPQH
TRBJ2-5 TRBV4-3 ASSQEAGGRGTQY
TRBJ1-2 TRBV28 ASSLQGKGYT
TRBJ2-7 TRBV11-2 ASRQGHSYEQY
TRBJ1-3 TRBV9 ASSARGLTSPGNTIY
TRBJ1-3 TRBV5-1 ASSYSGNTIY
TRBJ2-7 TRBV7-9 ASSPRLGQGETYEQY
TRBJ2-1 TRBV5-1 ASSFYRNEQF
TRBJ2-2 TRBV5-1 ASSPYPLAGDTGELF
TRBJ2-1 TRBV29-1 SVLTGNYNEQF
TRBJ2-7 TRBV10-2 ASSDRSGAGVSYEQY
TRBJ1-2 TRBV4-1 ASSQDMGQIYGYT
TRBJ2-5 TRBV5-6 ASSLGTSVTQY
TRBJ2-2 TRBV27 ASSEPPGELF
TRBJ2-1 TRBV5-4 ASGPTGSGLDEQF
TRBJ2-7 TRBV19 ASSAGTGKFYEQY
TRBJ1-2 TRBV5-1 ASSDISVGTGLHDGYT
TRBJ2-1 TRBV4-1 ASSQGLVSYNEQF
TRBJ2-7 TRBV27 ASFGQGSYEQY
TRBJ2-2 TRBV6-5 ASTITGELF
TRBJ2-3 TRBV10-3 AIRGTSGNTDTQY
TRBJ1-4 TRBV7-2 ASSRPGGSTNEKLF
TRBJ1-1 TRBV7-9 ASSLDGQNTEAF
TRBJ2-5 TRBV7-2 ASSTWTSALETQY
TRBJ2-7 TRBV6-5 ASSFLPGHEQY
TRBJ1-4 TRBV7-3 ASSPTGGTNEKLF
TRBJ2-7 TRBV4-2 ASSQEVGVTYEQY
TRBJ1-5 TRBV25-1 ASSESVDRGQPQH
TRBJ1-6 TRBV27 ASSLGRSNSPLH
TRBJ2-3 TRBV29-1 SVVAVRSTDTQY
TRBJ2-1 TRBV9 ASSVELAGLNEQF
TRBJ1-3 TRBV7-9 ASSFAGNTIY
TRBJ1-1 TRBV21-1 ASRTGFDTEAF
TRBJ1-6 TRBV10-3 AISELRDSARANSPLH
TRBJ1-1 TRBV7-3 ASSDRGGRHTEAF
TRBJ1-1 TRBV6-5 ASSRTGTMATEAF
TRBJ1-1 TRBV7-2 ASSLGGGPEAF